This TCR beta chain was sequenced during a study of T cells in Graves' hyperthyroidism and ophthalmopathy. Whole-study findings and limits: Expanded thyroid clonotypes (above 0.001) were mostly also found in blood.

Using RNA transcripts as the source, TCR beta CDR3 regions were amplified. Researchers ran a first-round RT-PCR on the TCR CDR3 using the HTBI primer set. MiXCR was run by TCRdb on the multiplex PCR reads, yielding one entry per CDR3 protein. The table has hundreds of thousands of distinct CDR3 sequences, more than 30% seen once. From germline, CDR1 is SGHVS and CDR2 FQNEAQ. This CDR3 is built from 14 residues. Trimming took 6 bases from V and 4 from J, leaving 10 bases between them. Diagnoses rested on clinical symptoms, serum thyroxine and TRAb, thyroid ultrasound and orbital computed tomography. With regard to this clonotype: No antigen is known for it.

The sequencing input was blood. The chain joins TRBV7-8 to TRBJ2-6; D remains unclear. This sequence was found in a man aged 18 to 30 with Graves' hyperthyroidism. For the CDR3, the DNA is TGTGCCAGCAGTTTTAGGCTAGGGGCCAACGTCCTGACTTTC. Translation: CASSFRLGANVLTF.